This TCR beta chain originates from a study of blood T cell repertoires in COVID-19. Study as a whole: Collection of acute and convalescent COVID-19 samples took place in the United States, Italy and Spain.

This CDR3 contains 16 residues. V shed 2 bases and J 4 bases; nucleotides not matched to a gene: 4. CDR1 KGHDR and CDR2 SFDVKD come from the germline V gene. Participant-reported clinical history was the basis for cohort assignment. Original methodology: Amplifying reference gene primers gave estimates of nucleated cell counts. Produced via immunoSEQ multiplex PCR; TCRdb's table is partial and in-frame only. V and J calls and clone size are copied from that table; D and trimming were computed from the DNA. The sample lists 300,000 or so clones, 80% to 90% occurring once. The chain recombines TRBV24-1 with TRBJ2-2; TRBD1 aligns across 9 bases. Sequencing was performed on PBMCs or T cells enriched from blood (not recorded which). This sequence originates from a woman aged 40-49 years with acute COVID-19. The CDR3 is CATSDSGTGTTGELFF. The CDR3 nucleotides read TGTGCCACCAGTGATTCCGGGACAGGGACCACCGGGGAGCTGTTTTTT.